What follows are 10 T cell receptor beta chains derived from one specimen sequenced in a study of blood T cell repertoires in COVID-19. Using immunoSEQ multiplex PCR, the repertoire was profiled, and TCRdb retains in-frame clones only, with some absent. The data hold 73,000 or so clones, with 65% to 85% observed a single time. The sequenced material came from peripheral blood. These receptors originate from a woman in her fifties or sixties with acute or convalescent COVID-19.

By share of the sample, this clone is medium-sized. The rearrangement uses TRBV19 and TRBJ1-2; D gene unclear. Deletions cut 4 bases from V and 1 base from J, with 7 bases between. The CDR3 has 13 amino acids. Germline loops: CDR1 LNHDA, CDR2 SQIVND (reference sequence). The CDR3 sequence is CASSSDYNYGYTF. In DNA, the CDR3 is TGTGCCAGTAGTAGTGACTATAACTATGGCTACACCTTC. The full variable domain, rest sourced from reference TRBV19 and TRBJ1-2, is DGGITQSPKYLFRKEGQNVTLSCEQNLNHDAMYWYRQDPGQGLRLIYYSQIVNDFQKGDIAEGYSVSREKKESFPLTVTSAQKNPTAFYLCASSSDYNYGYTFGSGTRLTVV.

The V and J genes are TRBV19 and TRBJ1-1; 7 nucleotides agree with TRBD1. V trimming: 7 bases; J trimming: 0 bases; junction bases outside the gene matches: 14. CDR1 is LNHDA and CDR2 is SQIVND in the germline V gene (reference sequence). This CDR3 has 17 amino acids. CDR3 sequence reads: CASNTPRTGGMNTEAFF. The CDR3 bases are TGTGCCAGTAACACCCCGAGGACAGGTGGTATGAACACTGAAGCTTTCTTT.

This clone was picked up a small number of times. The DNA of the CDR3 is TGTGCCAGCAGCAAAGTGACAGGGGCCTATGGCTACACCTTC. Its protein product is CASSKVTGAYGYTF. The chain couples TRBV21-1 to TRBJ1-2; the table assigns TRBD1, which was not confirmed against the DNA. TRBV21-1 is marked as a pseudogene. This CDR3 has 14 amino acids.

The CDR3 loop is CASSEAGTGGAFF. CDR3 DNA sequence: TGTGCCAGCAGTGAAGCGGGGACAGGGGGAGCTTTCTTT. The chain couples TRBV6-1 to TRBJ1-1; 11 bases map to TRBD1. With V trimmed by 0 bases and J by 10 bases, 1 base remained unmatched. The CDR3 loop spans 13 amino acids. CDR1 is MNHNS, CDR2 SASEGT, per germline.

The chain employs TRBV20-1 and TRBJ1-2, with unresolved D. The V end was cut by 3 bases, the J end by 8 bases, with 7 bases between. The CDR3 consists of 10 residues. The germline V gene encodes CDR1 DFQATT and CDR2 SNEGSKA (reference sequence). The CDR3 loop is CSARLQGYTF. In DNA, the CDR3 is TGCAGTGCTAGGTTACAAGGCTACACCTTC.

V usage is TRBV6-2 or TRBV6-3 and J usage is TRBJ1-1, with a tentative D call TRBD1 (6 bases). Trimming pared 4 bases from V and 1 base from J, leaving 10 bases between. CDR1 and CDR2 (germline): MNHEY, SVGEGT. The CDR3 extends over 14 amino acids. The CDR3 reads CASSFQQGNTEAFF. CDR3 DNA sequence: TGTGCCAGCAGTTTTCAACAGGGGAACACTGAAGCTTTCTTT.

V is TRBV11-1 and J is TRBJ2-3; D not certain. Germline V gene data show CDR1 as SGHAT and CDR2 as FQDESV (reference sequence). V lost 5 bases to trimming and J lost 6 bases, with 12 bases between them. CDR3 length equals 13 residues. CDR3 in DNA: TGTGCCAGCAGCCCCGGCGGCCGTGATACGCAGTATTTT. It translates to CASSPGGRDTQYF.

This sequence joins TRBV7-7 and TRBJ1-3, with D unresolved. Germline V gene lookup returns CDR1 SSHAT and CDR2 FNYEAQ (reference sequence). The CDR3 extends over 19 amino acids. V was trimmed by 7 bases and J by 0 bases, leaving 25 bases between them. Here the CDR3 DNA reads TGTGCCAGCACCCCCGAGAAGATCCCCCACGGTTACTCTGGAAACACCATATATTTT. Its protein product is CASTPEKIPHGYSGNTIYF.

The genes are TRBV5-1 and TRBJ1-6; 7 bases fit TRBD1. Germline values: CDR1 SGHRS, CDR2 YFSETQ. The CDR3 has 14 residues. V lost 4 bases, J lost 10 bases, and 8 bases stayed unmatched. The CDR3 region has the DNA TGCGCCAGCAGCCTTACAGGGGAAGGATCACCCCTCCACTTT. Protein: CASSLTGEGSPLHF.

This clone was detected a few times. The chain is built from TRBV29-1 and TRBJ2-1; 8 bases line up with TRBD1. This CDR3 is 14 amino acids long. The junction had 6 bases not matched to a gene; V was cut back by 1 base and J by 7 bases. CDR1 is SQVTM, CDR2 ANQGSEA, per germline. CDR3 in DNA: TGCAGCGTTGAAGTCTGGACAGGGAGGAATGAGCAGTTCTTC. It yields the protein CSVEVWTGRNEQFF.